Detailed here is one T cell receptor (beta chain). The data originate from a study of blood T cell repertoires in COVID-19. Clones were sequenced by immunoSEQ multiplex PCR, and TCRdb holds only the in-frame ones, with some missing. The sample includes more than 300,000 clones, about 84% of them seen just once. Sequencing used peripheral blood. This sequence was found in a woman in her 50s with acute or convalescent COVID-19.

CDR3 bases: TGTGCCAGTAGGATGACAGGGGAAGGCAATGAGCAGTTCTTC. It encodes CASRMTGEGNEQFF. The rearrangement joins TRBV19 to TRBJ2-1, with TRBD1 matching 8 bases. This CDR3 contains 14 residues. Germline CDR1 LNHDA, CDR2 SQIVND (reference sequence). Trimming removed 6 bases from V and 6 bases from J; junction bases left unmatched: 7.